The rows below give T cell receptor beta chains drawn from one sample of a study of Siglec-9 on CD8 T cells in melanoma. TCRdb's table, derived via immunoSEQ multiplex PCR, lists solely in-frame clones and lacks some. Of around 39,000 clones in the sample, 80% to 85% were seen once. Source material: Siglec-9- CD8+ T cells sorted from blood. These receptors were obtained from a human donor in good health. CDR3s include the opening cysteine and the closing phenylalanine or tryptophan. A D gene is named only where the DNA matches it firmly. Clone size is shown for a subset of rows, as once, few, many or a class of expanded clone.

D: TRBD2
size: .
J: TRBJ2-3
V: TRBV29-1
DNA: TGCAGCGTTGAATCCCTCCGGGGGACTAGCGGGGGGGCGGATACGCAGTATTTT
CDR3: CSVESLRGTSGGADTQYF

D: TRBD2
size: .
J: TRBJ2-1
V: TRBV5-4
DNA: TGTGCCAGCAGGGTCGGGACTACCAATGAGCAGTTCTTC
CDR3: CASRVGTTNEQFF

D: .
size: .
J: TRBJ2-7
V: TRBV29-1
DNA: TGCAGCGTTGAAATGACGGGGACCGAGCAGTACTTC
CDR3: CSVEMTGTEQYF

D: .
size: .
J: TRBJ2-7
V: TRBV11-2
DNA: TGTGCCAGCAGCCCCATAGGCAACTACGAGCAGTACTTC
CDR3: CASSPIGNYEQYF

D: .
size: .
J: TRBJ2-7
V: TRBV7-9
DNA: TGTGCCAGCAGCCCAATACCGGGACGGAGCTCCTACGAGCAGTACTTC
CDR3: CASSPIPGRSSYEQYF

D: .
size: once
J: TRBJ1-2
V: TRBV29-1
DNA: TGCAGCGTCCTCACATGGGCGGACTATGGCTACACCTTC
CDR3: CSVLTWADYGYTF

D: TRBD1
size: .
J: TRBJ2-2
V: TRBV11-2
DNA: TGTGCCAGCAGCAGAACAGGGGGCAACACCGGGGAGCTGTTTTTT
CDR3: CASSRTGGNTGELFF

D: .
size: .
J: TRBJ1-2
V: TRBV6-1
DNA: TGTGCCAGCAGTGAACCTAAGCCGGGGCACTATGGCTACACCTTC
CDR3: CASSEPKPGHYGYTF

D: .
size: .
J: TRBJ2-3
V: TRBV2
DNA: TGTGCCAGCAGTGAAAGGGGGGCGCGTGGGAGAGAAGATACGCAGTATTTT
CDR3: CASSERGARGREDTQYF

D: .
size: .
J: TRBJ2-1
V: TRBV5-4
DNA: TGTGCCAGCAGCTCTTCAGGGTATGAGCAGTTCTTC
CDR3: CASSSSGYEQFF

D: TRBD2
size: .
J: TRBJ2-3
V: TRBV7-2
DNA: TGTGCCAGCAGCTTAGTCACTAGCGGGAGAGGCACAGATACGCAGTATTTT
CDR3: CASSLVTSGRGTDTQYF

D: .
size: .
J: TRBJ2-7
V: TRBV27
DNA: TGTGCCAGCAGTCCCGGGGGAGTTTGGGGTTACGAGCAGTACTTC
CDR3: CASSPGGVWGYEQYF

D: .
size: .
J: TRBJ1-1
V: TRBV6-5
DNA: TGTGCCAGCAGTTACTCGTCGGACGCTGAAGCTTTCTTT
CDR3: CASSYSSDAEAFF

D: TRBD1
size: .
J: TRBJ2-2
V: TRBV4-1
DNA: TGCGCCAGCAGCCTGGGACAGAGTCCGAACACCGGGGAGCTGTTTTTT
CDR3: CASSLGQSPNTGELFF

D: .
size: .
J: TRBJ1-3
V: TRBV5-6
DNA: TGTGCCAGCAGCTTGGGGGTGTCTGGAAACACCATATATTTT
CDR3: CASSLGVSGNTIYF

D: TRBD1
size: once
J: TRBJ1-6
V: TRBV7-2
DNA: TGTGCCAGCAGCCCCTGGCCCGACAGGGCTCTCGGTTCACCCCTCCACTTT
CDR3: CASSPWPDRALGSPLHF

D: .
size: .
J: TRBJ2-1
V: TRBV7-3
DNA: TGTGCCAGCAGCTTAGGGTGGGCGCATCAGTTCAATGAGCAGTTCTTC
CDR3: CASSLGWAHQFNEQFF

D: .
size: few
J: TRBJ1-1
V: TRBV5-6
DNA: TGTGCCAGCACCCCGGAGGGGAACACTGAAGCTTTCTTT
CDR3: CASTPEGNTEAFF

D: .
size: .
J: TRBJ1-5
V: TRBV5-8
DNA: TGTGCCAGCAGCTCGGAGGGGATTTCGGGCCTCCAGCCCCAGCATTTT
CDR3: CASSSEGISGLQPQHF

D: TRBD2
size: once
J: TRBJ2-3
V: TRBV19
DNA: TGTGCCAGTTGGGTAGCGGGAGGAGCTGGCACAGATACGCAGTATTTT
CDR3: CASWVAGGAGTDTQYF

D: .
size: few
J: TRBJ1-1
V: TRBV19
DNA: TGTGCCAGTAGTATAGATGACGGGAACACTGAAGCTTTCTTT
CDR3: CASSIDDGNTEAFF

D: .
size: .
J: TRBJ1-2
V: TRBV6-1
DNA: TGTGCCAGCAGTGCTAATCCAGGGCGGGAAAATGGCTACACCTTC
CDR3: CASSANPGRENGYTF